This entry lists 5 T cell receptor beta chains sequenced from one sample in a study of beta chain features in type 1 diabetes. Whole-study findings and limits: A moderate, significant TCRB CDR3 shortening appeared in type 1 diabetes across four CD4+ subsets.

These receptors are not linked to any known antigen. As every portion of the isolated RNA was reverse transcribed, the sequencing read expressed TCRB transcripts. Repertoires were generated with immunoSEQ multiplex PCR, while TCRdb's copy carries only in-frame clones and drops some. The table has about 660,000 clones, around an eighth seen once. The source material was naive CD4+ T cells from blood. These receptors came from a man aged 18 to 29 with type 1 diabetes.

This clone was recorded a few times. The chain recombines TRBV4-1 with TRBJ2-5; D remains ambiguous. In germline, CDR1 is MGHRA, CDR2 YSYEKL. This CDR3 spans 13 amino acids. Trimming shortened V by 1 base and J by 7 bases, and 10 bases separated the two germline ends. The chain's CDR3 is CASSQAGVGTQYF. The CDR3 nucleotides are TGCGCCAGCAGCCAAGCTGGGGTCGGGACCCAGTACTTC.

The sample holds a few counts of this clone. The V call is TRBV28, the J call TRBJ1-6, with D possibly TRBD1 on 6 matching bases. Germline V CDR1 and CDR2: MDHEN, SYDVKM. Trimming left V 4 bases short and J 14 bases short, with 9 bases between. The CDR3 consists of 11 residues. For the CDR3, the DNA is TGTGCCAGCAGTTCTACAGGGACCCTCCACTTT. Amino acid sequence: CASSSTGTLHF.

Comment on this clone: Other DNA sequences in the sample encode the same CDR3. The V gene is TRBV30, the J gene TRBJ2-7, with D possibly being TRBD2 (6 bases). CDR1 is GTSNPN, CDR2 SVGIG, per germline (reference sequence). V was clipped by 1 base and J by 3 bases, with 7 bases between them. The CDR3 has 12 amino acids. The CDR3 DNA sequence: TGTGCCTGGAGTGGCGGGGACTACGAGCAGTACTTC. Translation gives CAWSGGDYEQYF.

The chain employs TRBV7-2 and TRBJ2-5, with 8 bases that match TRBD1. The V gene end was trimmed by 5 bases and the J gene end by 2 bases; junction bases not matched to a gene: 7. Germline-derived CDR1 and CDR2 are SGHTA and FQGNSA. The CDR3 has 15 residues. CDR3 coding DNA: TGTGCCAGCAGCAGGCGGACAGGGCGTCAAGAGACCCAGTACTTC. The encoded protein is CASSRRTGRQETQYF.

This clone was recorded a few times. The CDR3, as DNA: TGTGCCAGCACCCGAGAGGGGGGCAATCAGCCCCAGCATTTT. The encoded protein is CASTREGGNQPQHF. The rearrangement joins TRBV2 to TRBJ1-5; D is possibly TRBD1 (6 bases). CDR1 SNHLY and CDR2 FYNNEI come from the germline V gene. Trimming left V 7 bases short and J 2 bases short, with 12 bases between. CDR3 length: 14 residues.